This T cell receptor beta chain was retrieved from a study of cytotoxic CD8 clonotypes in ibrutinib-treated CLL. Looking at the study overall: Response samples came after a median about 11 months of treatment, range 6 to 36.

Assay used: immunoSEQ multiplex PCR; TCRdb lists only in-frame clones, some missing. The table records some 46,000 clones, over 60% of them present only once. A note on this clone: Its antigen is still unknown.

Regarding the study as a whole: Public clonotypes, rarely seen, contracted or held steady on treatment.

The TCR comes from a human donor with chronic lymphocytic leukemia. The input for sequencing was PBMCs, taken after 12 months of ibrutinib treatment.

The CDR3 region has the DNA TGTGCCAGCAGCTTAGCGGACCCGAGGGGTCTCTACGAGCAGTACTTC. Protein: CASSLADPRGLYEQYF. This rearrangement joins TRBV11-2 to TRBJ2-7, with D possibly being TRBD1 or TRBD2 (5 bases each). CDR1 and CDR2 from the germline V gene are SGHAT and FQNNGV. The CDR3 spans 16 residues. V lost 1 base, J lost 3 bases, and 16 bases lay in between.